A single sample gave rise to the 32 T cell receptor beta chains below, sequenced in a study of T cells after posttransplantation cyclophosphamide. Libraries were prepared by immunoSEQ multiplex PCR; TCRdb keeps only in-frame clonotypes and omits some of them. The repertoire includes roughly 21,000 clones, 75% to 90% of them detected once, and about 2% sits in the top ten. Methotrexate plus calcineurin inhibitor accompanied controls' myeloablative marrow transplants; sampling was 1 year later. Sequencing was performed on PBMCs, taken just over 350 days after allogeneic stem cell transplant with calcineurin inhibitor and methotrexate. The receptors derive from a female patient between 25 and 45 years old who received an allogeneic stem cell transplant from an unrelated donor, was CMV-positive, and had acute and chronic GVHD. The graft donor may have given rise to some T cells.

V is TRBV7-8 and J is TRBJ1-3; tentatively, D is TRBD1 (5 bases). Germline V gives CDR1 SGHVS, CDR2 FQNEAQ. The CDR3 consists of 15 residues. Trimming shortened V by 5 bases and J by 3 bases, and 14 bases separated the two germline ends. The CDR3 DNA reads TGTGCCAGCAGCCCCACGGGGGGTGGTGGAAACACCATATATTTT. Encoded protein: CASSPTGGGGNTIYF.

The gene calls are TRBV15 and TRBJ2-3, with D perhaps TRBD1 (7 bases). Trimming shortened V by 3 bases and J by 4 bases, and 17 bases separated the two germline ends. This CDR3 is 16 amino acids long. CDR1 and CDR2 from the germline V gene are LNHNV and YYDKDF (reference sequence). The CDR3 DNA reads as TGTGCCACCAGCAGTCGTGGAGGGGGCGCGGCAGATACGCAGTATTTT. This codes for CATSSRGGGAADTQYF.

The chain links TRBV6-5 to TRBJ2-5; D is unclear. The J call is in doubt because the DNA end fits TRBJ2-7 better. The CDR3 has 14 residues. Germline CDR1 is MNHEY and CDR2 is SVGAGI. The CDR3 nucleotides read TGTGCCAGCAGTTACTCTAGTATAGTCAACGAGCAGTACTTC. Amino acid sequence: CASSYSSIVNEQYF.

V is TRBV7-2 and J is TRBJ2-3, with a tentative D call TRBD1 (6 bases). Germline V lookup: CDR1 SGHTA, CDR2 FQGNSA. The V gene lost 2 bases and the J gene lost 3 bases, with 12 bases spanning the gap. This CDR3 is 15 amino acids long. CDR3 protein: CASSLNRVGTDTQYF. Here the CDR3 DNA reads TGTGCCAGCAGCTTAAACAGGGTTGGAACAGATACGCAGTATTTT. The entire variable domain, with the rest obtained from reference TRBV7-2 and TRBJ2-3, is as follows: GAGVSQSPSNKVTEKGKDVELRCDPISGHTALYWYRQSLGQGLEFLIYFQGNSAPDKSGLPSDRFSAERTGGSVSTLTIQRTQQEDSAVYLCASSLNRVGTDTQYFGPGTRLTVL.

This sequence joins TRBV27 and TRBJ1-1, with TRBD1 as a possible D gene (5 bases). Germline lookup yields CDR1 MNHEY and CDR2 SMNVEV (reference sequence). With 3 bases removed from V and 3 bases from J, the gap between germline ends came to 11 bases. CDR3 length: 14 amino acids. CDR3 loop: CASSFGDWDTEAFF. The CDR3 region has the DNA TGTGCCAGCAGTTTCGGGGACTGGGACACTGAAGCTTTCTTT.

This clone has just a few counts. The rearrangement uses TRBV7-9 and TRBJ2-5, with 8 bases that match TRBD2. From germline, CDR1 is SEHNR and CDR2 FQNEAQ (reference sequence). The junction had 3 bases not matched to a gene; V was cut back by 5 bases and J by 1 base. The CDR3 is 14 amino acids. The CDR3 sequence: CASSPREVQETQYF. CDR3 nucleotide sequence: TGTGCCAGCAGCCCGCGGGAGGTCCAAGAGACCCAGTACTTC. Complete variable domain (other parts from reference TRBV7-9 and TRBJ2-5): DTGVSQNPRHKITKRGQNVTFRCDPISEHNRLYWYRQTLGQGPEFLTYFQNEAQLEKSRLLSDRFSAERPKGSFSTLEIQRTEQGDSAMYLCASSPREVQETQYFGPGTRLLVL.

The rearrangement uses TRBV7-9 and TRBJ1-5; tentative D call: TRBD1 (5 bases). Per the germline V gene, CDR1 is SEHNR and CDR2 is FQNEAQ (reference sequence). Between the trimmed V and J ends, which lost 5 bases and 3 bases, there was a span of 17 bases. There are 16 residues in the CDR3. The CDR3 here is CASSLLGDGSNQPQHF. The CDR3 DNA reads TGTGCCAGCAGCCTCCTAGGGGATGGGTCCAATCAGCCCCAGCATTTT.

This chain links TRBV10-2 with TRBJ2-1; tentatively, D is TRBD2 (5 bases). V was shortened by 3 bases and J by 8 bases, with 14 bases between the two germline ends. The germline V gene has CDR1 WSHSY and CDR2 SAAADI. CDR3 length: 14 residues. CDR3 sequence: CASSDRPSLHEQFF. The CDR3 DNA follows: TGCGCCAGCAGTGATCGGCCTAGCTTACATGAGCAGTTCTTC.

The CDR3 region has the DNA TGTGCCAGCAGCTTACCCGATCCGGACATCTACACCGGGGAGCTGTTTTTT. Translated, it gives CASSLPDPDIYTGELFF. The rearrangement uses TRBV7-6 and TRBJ2-2, with D perhaps TRBD1 (5 bases). The CDR3 spans 17 residues. V gave up 2 bases and J gave up 3 bases, with 16 bases separating them. Per germline, CDR1 SGHVS and CDR2 FNYEAQ.

The chain has TRBV6-5 and TRBJ1-2, with a tentative D call TRBD1 (5 bases). The CDR3 covers 14 residues. Between the trimmed V and J ends, which lost 5 bases and 4 bases, there was a span of 14 bases. Germline V gives CDR1 MNHEY, CDR2 SVGAGI. CDR3 amino acids: CASSAADSSYGYTF. The DNA for the CDR3 is TGTGCCAGCAGTGCCGCCGACAGCTCCTATGGCTACACCTTC.

The chain carries TRBV18 and TRBJ1-4; 7 bases line up with TRBD1. Germline assignment: CDR1 KGHSH and CDR2 LQKENI. The trim removed 6 bases at V and 3 bases at J, leaving 7 bases unmatched. This CDR3 has 15 amino acids. CDR3 sequence reads: CASSLTGQPNEKLFF. Written as DNA, the CDR3 is TGTGCCAGCTCGCTCACGGGACAGCCTAATGAAAAACTGTTTTTT.

The table lists this clone with a count of one. V is TRBV29-1 and J is TRBJ1-4; no definite D call. This CDR3 has 13 residues. Trimming cost V 1 base and J 2 bases, with 5 bases left between them. Per the germline V gene, CDR1 is SQVTM and CDR2 is ANQGSEA. CDR3 nucleotides: TGCAGCGTTGAAGTATCGACTAATGAAAAACTGTTTTTT. Its protein product is CSVEVSTNEKLFF.

The V gene is TRBV27, the J gene TRBJ2-7; 7 nucleotides match TRBD2. The CDR3 contains 13 residues. V was clipped by 6 bases and J by 4 bases; unmatched bases: 6. CDR1 is MNHEY and CDR2 is SMNVEV in the germline V gene (reference sequence). As DNA, the CDR3 is TGTGCCAGCAGGGGAGGGAACCGATACGAGCAGTACGTC. It yields the protein CASRGGNRYEQYV.

This clone has a single count. At one of its ends the junction is not consistent with the germline gene, which may arise from a read error. The chain carries TRBV6-7 and TRBJ1-2; D perhaps matches TRBD1 (6 bases). TRBV6-7 is an open reading frame whose function is uncertain. This CDR3 comprises 12 residues. The CDR3, as DNA: TGTGCCAGCAGGAGGACAGACTATGGCCACACCTTC. Its translation is CASRRTDYGHTF.

The gene calls are TRBV27 and TRBJ1-1; D perhaps matches TRBD1 (5 bases). This CDR3 region has 14 residues. The V end was cut by 6 bases, the J end by 6 bases, with 17 bases between. Germline assignment: CDR1 MNHEY and CDR2 SMNVEV (reference sequence). Here the CDR3 reads CASRSQVRGAEAFF. DNA of the CDR3: TGTGCCAGCAGGTCACAAGTCCGGGGGGCTGAAGCTTTCTTT.

This clone showed up just once. The chain is built from TRBV12-5 and TRBJ1-4; TRBD1 matches 7 bases. The CDR3 covers 15 residues. Trimming took 5 bases from V and 6 from J; bases not matched to a gene: 9. Germline CDR1 and CDR2: LGHNT and FRNRAP. The CDR3 nucleotides are TGTGCTAGTGGTATATCACAGGGGTTTTATGAAAAACTGTTTTTT. This encodes CASGISQGFYEKLFF.

The V call is TRBV29-1, the J call TRBJ2-2; 10 bases line up with TRBD1. This CDR3 has 13 residues. CDR1 is SQVTM, CDR2 ANQGSEA, per germline. The ends lost 6 bases at V and 5 bases at J; junction bases unmatched: 3. CDR3 nucleotides: TGCAGCGTAGGGGGACAGGGGACCGGGGAGCTGTTTTTT. This translates into CSVGGQGTGELFF.

This clone has more than one count but fewer than ten. This chain links TRBV30 with TRBJ1-5, with D unresolved. The ends were cut back, 4 bases at V and 0 bases at J, with 16 bases in the middle. Germline V gene lookup returns CDR1 GTSNPN and CDR2 SVGIG (reference sequence). This CDR3 contains 16 residues. This CDR3 reads CAWTPVNIYSNQPQHF. CDR3 DNA: TGTGCCTGGACGCCGGTCAATATTTATAGCAATCAGCCCCAGCATTTT.

This chain joins TRBV19 and TRBJ1-1, with no clear D. CDR3 length equals 13 residues. V lost 1 base and J 4 bases, leaving 7 bases between the germline ends. The germline V gene has CDR1 LNHDA and CDR2 SQIVND (reference sequence). CDR3: CASSIVRSTEAFF. DNA for the CDR3: TGTGCCAGTAGTATAGTGAGGAGCACTGAAGCTTTCTTT. The variable domain in full, completed from reference TRBV19 and TRBJ1-1, reads DGGITQSPKYLFRKEGQNVTLSCEQNLNHDAMYWYRQDPGQGLRLIYYSQIVNDFQKGDIAEGYSVSREKKESFPLTVTSAQKNPTAFYLCASSIVRSTEAFFGQGTRLTVV.

The chain employs TRBV2 and TRBJ2-3, with a tentative D call TRBD1 (5 bases). V gave up 7 bases and J gave up 1 base, with 9 bases separating them. Per germline, CDR1 SNHLY and CDR2 FYNNEI. CDR3 length equals 13 residues. The CDR3, as DNA: TGTGCCAGCACGGCAGGGCGCACAGATACGCAGTATTTT. Its translation is CASTAGRTDTQYF.

The chain combines TRBV5-6 with TRBJ2-2; D may be TRBD1 (6 bases). Looked up from germline, CDR1 is SGHDT and CDR2 is YYEEEE. Trimming shortened V by 2 bases and J by 4 bases, and 15 bases separated the two germline ends. The CDR3 consists of 16 residues. This CDR3 is CASSLTRGSPTGELFF. CDR3 DNA: TGTGCCAGCAGCTTAACCAGGGGTTCCCCCACCGGGGAGCTGTTTTTT.

The CDR3 DNA follows: TGTGCCAGCAGCACCCGACAGAACAATGAGCAGTTCTTC. It codes for CASSTRQNNEQFF. The V and J genes are TRBV7-3 and TRBJ2-1; TRBD1 might be the D (5 bases). The CDR3 length is 13 residues. Per the germline V gene, CDR1 is SGHTA and CDR2 is FQGTGA. The germline V and J ends were trimmed by 5 bases and 5 bases, with 10 bases remaining between them.

J is TRBJ2-7 and V is TRBV6-5, with 9 bases lining up with TRBD2. J lost 2 bases, V lost 5 bases, and 7 bases had no gene match. The germline V gene has CDR1 MNHEY and CDR2 SVGAGI. This CDR3 is 15 amino acids long. The CDR3 is CASSPLTSGTYEQYF. The DNA for the CDR3 is TGTGCCAGCAGTCCACTGACTAGCGGAACCTACGAGCAGTACTTC.

The chain is built from TRBV7-8 and TRBJ2-1; TRBD2 is a possible D gene (5 bases). Germline-derived CDR1 and CDR2 are SGHVS and FQNEAQ. CDR3 size: 13 residues. V was pared by 8 bases and J by 0 bases, with 8 bases between. CDR3 sequence (DNA): TGTGCCAGCGAGGGCATCTCCTACAATGAGCAGTTCTTC. Its protein product is CASEGISYNEQFF.

V usage is TRBV5-1 and J usage is TRBJ1-2; 7 positions agree with TRBD1. Germline V lookup: CDR1 SGHRS, CDR2 YFSETQ. V lost 4 bases to trimming and J lost 7 bases; unmatched junction nucleotides: 4. The CDR3 is 12 residues long. In DNA form, the CDR3 reads TGCGCCAGCAGCGACAGGGTGAGTGGCTACACCTTC. It is translated as CASSDRVSGYTF.

This clone has a single count. The rearrangement uses TRBV7-9 and TRBJ2-2; D is perhaps TRBD2 (6 bases). The CDR3 contains 17 residues. The V and J ends lost 5 bases and 3 bases respectively, with 19 bases between them. The V gene's germline CDR1 is SEHNR and CDR2 FQNEAQ (reference sequence). CDR3 nucleotides: TGTGCCAGCAGCCCACTAGACCCGACTAGGTACACCGGGGAGCTGTTTTTT. The encoded protein is CASSPLDPTRYTGELFF.

The genes are TRBV6-6 and TRBJ2-5; perhaps TRBD2 as D (5 bases). Near its end, the DNA agrees better with TRBJ2-7, so the J call may be wrong. This CDR3 has 16 residues. CDR1 and CDR2 (germline): MNHNY, SVGAGI (reference sequence). The CDR3 here is CASRPPGVIDSYEQYF. CDR3 sequence (DNA): TGTGCCAGCCGCCCCCCCGGGGTCATTGACTCCTACGAGCAGTACTTC.

This clone was recorded a few times. The gene calls are TRBV19 and TRBJ1-4; 8 nucleotides align to TRBD1. The V and J ends lost 3 bases and 5 bases, in that order; junction bases with no gene match: 5. The CDR3 loop spans 15 amino acids. The V gene's germline CDR1 is LNHDA and CDR2 SQIVND (reference sequence). As DNA, the CDR3 is TGTGCCAGTAGTATCGGACAGGGTTACAATGAAAAACTGTTTTTT. The encoded protein is CASSIGQGYNEKLFF.

This sequence joins TRBV6-1 and TRBJ1-2; D is undetermined. CDR3 length: 14 residues. Germline CDR1 MNHNS, CDR2 SASEGT. The V end lost 7 bases, the J end lost 0 bases, and 12 bases lay between the germline ends. The CDR3 coding sequence is TGTGCCAGCATTCAGGTACAAACTAACTATGGCTACACCTTC. Residues: CASIQVQTNYGYTF.

The chain uses TRBV19 and TRBJ2-2; 9 bases match TRBD1. The CDR3 has 15 amino acids. In germline, CDR1 is LNHDA, CDR2 SQIVND (reference sequence). J was trimmed by 1 base and V by 11 bases; bases with no gene match: 8. CDR3 loop: CAARPGQGNTGELFF. CDR3 DNA sequence: TGTGCCGCCCGACCGGGACAGGGGAACACCGGGGAGCTGTTTTTT. The whole variable domain, remainder taken from reference TRBV19 and TRBJ2-2, is DGGITQSPKYLFRKEGQNVTLSCEQNLNHDAMYWYRQDPGQGLRLIYYSQIVNDFQKGDIAEGYSVSREKKESFPLTVTSAQKNPTAFYLCAARPGQGNTGELFFGEGSRLTVL.

This chain links TRBV28 with TRBJ1-5; no firm D call. V lost 5 bases and J 4 bases, leaving 15 bases between the germline ends. Germline loops: CDR1 MDHEN, CDR2 SYDVKM. This CDR3 has 15 residues. CDR3: CASSPPVAGNQPQHF. The CDR3 DNA reads as TGTGCCAGCAGTCCACCGGTTGCCGGGAATCAGCCCCAGCATTTT.

Points on this clone: The junction departs from the called germline gene at one end, perhaps through a read error. V gene TRBV30 combines with J gene TRBJ1-3; D remains ambiguous. The germline V gene has CDR1 GTSNPN and CDR2 SVGIG (reference sequence). The CDR3 length is 11 residues. CDR3 bases: TGTGCCTGGAGTGGCCCAGGCGGCGGGAATTTT. Residues: CAWSGPGGGNF.